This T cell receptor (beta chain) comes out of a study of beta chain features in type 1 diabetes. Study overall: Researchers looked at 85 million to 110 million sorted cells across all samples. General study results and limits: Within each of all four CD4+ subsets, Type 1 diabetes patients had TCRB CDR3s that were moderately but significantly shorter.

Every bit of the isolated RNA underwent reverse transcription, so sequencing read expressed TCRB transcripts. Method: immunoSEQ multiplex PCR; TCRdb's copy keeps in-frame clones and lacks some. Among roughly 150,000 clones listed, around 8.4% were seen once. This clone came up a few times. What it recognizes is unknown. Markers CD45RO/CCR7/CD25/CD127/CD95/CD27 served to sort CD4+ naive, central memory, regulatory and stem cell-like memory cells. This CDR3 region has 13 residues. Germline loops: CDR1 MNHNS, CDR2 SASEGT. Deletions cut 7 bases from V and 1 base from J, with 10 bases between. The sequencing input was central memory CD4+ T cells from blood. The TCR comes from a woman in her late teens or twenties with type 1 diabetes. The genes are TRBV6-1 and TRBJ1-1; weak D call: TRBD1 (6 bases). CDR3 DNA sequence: TGTGCCAGCAACCCGACAGGGAACACTGAAGCTTTCTTT. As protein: CASNPTGNTEAFF.